A selection of T cell receptor beta chains follows, all from one sample in a study of blood T cell repertoires in COVID-19. Profiling relied on immunoSEQ multiplex PCR, and the TCRdb table lists in-frame clones only, not all of them. The top ten clones hold about 7% of a sample with approximately 350,000 clones, about nine tenths of them seen once. Sequencing used peripheral blood. All receptors derive from a woman in her sixties or seventies with COVID-19, enrolled during active disease. CDR3s include the opening cysteine and the closing phenylalanine or tryptophan. Fields, in order: D gene, V gene, CDR3 length, J gene, clone size, CDR3 protein, CDR3 DNA. D genes are given only for firm matches. Not all rows give a size; the values are once, few, many and, for expanded clones, a class.

>NA|TRBV5-1|12|TRBJ2-7|NA
CASSSQGNEQYF
TGCGCCAGCAGTTCCCAGGGAAACGAGCAGTACTTC
>NA|TRBV24-1|15|TRBJ2-2|once
CATSDFVGGPGELFF
TGTGCCACCAGTGATTTTGTGGGGGGGCCCGGGGAGCTGTTTTTT
>TRBD1|TRBV24-1|16|TRBJ1-1|NA
CATSPGGAGGSTEAFF
TGTGCCACCAGCCCCGGAGGGGCAGGGGGGAGCACTGAAGCTTTCTTT
>NA|TRBV6-6|17|TRBJ2-2|NA
CASSPWREEGKPGELFF
TGTGCCAGCAGTCCCTGGAGGGAGGAGGGTAAACCCGGGGAGCTGTTTTTT
>TRBD1|TRBV19|13|TRBJ1-2|NA
CASSGQVLGGYTF
TGTGCCAGTAGTGGACAGGTCTTGGGGGGCTACACCTTC
>NA|TRBV29-1|15|TRBJ1-5|NA
CSVALWQGSNQPQHF
TGCAGCGTTGCGCTGTGGCAGGGGAGCAATCAGCCCCAGCATTTT
>NA|TRBV6-2/TRBV6-3|13|TRBJ1-6|NA
CASSWEGGSPLHF
TGTGCCAGCAGTTGGGAGGGAGGTTCACCCCTCCACTTT
>TRBD2|TRBV19|17|TRBJ2-2|NA
CASSIGELAGNTGELFF
TGTGCCAGTAGTATAGGCGAACTAGCGGGGAACACCGGGGAGCTGTTTTTT
>NA|TRBV18|13|TRBJ1-1|NA
CASSRGANTEAFF
TGTGCCAGCTCACGTGGGGCGAACACTGAAGCTTTCTTT
>TRBD1|TRBV27|14|TRBJ1-2|NA
CASSSTGRISGYTF
TGTGCCAGCAGTTCGACAGGGAGAATTAGCGGCTACACCTTC
>NA|TRBV30|11|TRBJ2-5|NA
CAWSVRETQYF
TGTGCCTGGAGTGTGAGAGAGACCCAGTACTTC
>TRBD1|TRBV5-1|13|TRBJ1-2|NA
CASSTQGAGGYTF
TGCGCCAGCAGCACTCAGGGGGCGGGAGGCTACACCTTC
>NA|TRBV6-5|15|TRBJ2-1|NA
CASSPLGGARDEQFF
TGTGCCAGCAGCCCGTTAGGGGGGGCCAGGGATGAGCAGTTCTTC
>NA|TRBV5-1|15|TRBJ1-3|once
CASSPEQGGTNTIYF
TGCGCCAGCAGCCCGGAGCAGGGTGGTACGAACACCATATATTTT
>NA|TRBV19|14|TRBJ1-1|NA
CASRTAWGNTEAFF
TGTGCCAGCCGGACAGCGTGGGGGAACACTGAAGCTTTCTTT
>NA|TRBV30|17|TRBJ1-3|NA
CAWSVLQGQLTGNTIYF
TGTGCCTGGAGTGTACTTCAAGGTCAACTAACTGGAAACACCATATATTTT
>NA|TRBV5-6|12|TRBJ1-4|once
CASSLTAVGLFF
TGTGCCAGCAGCTTAACTGCCGTCGGGCTGTTTTTT
>TRBD2|TRBV6-2/TRBV6-3|14|TRBJ2-3|NA
CASSSGGSTDTQYF
TGTGCCAGCAGTAGCGGGGGTAGCACAGATACGCAGTATTTT
>TRBD2|TRBV24-1|15|TRBJ2-7|NA
CATSPAGGGAYEQYF
TGTGCCACCAGTCCGGCGGGCGGGGGGGCTTACGAGCAGTACTTC
>TRBD1|TRBV6-1|18|TRBJ2-6|NA
CASSADPTGLAGANVLTF
TGTGCCAGCAGTGCCGACCCGACAGGGTTGGCTGGGGCCAACGTCCTGACTTTC
>TRBD1|TRBV19|16|TRBJ1-2|few
CASSRGRQGSWDGYTF
TGTGCCAGTAGCCGGGGTCGACAGGGTTCCTGGGATGGCTACACCTTC
>NA|TRBV6-5|15|TRBJ1-2|NA
CASSYSRTGNYGYTF
TGTGCCAGCAGTTACTCGAGAACGGGTAACTATGGCTACACCTTC
>TRBD1|TRBV6-6|14|TRBJ1-4|NA
CASSYGQGAEKLFF
TGTGCCAGCAGTTATGGACAGGGGGCTGAAAAACTGTTTTTT
>NA|TRBV7-3|17|TRBJ2-3|NA
CASSLLPGHSSTDTQYF
TGTGCCAGCAGCCTTCTACCGGGACACTCGAGCACAGATACGCAGTATTTT
>NA|TRBV6-5|13|TRBJ2-7|NA
CAGSDGTLYEQYF
TGTGCCGGATCTGACGGGACACTCTACGAGCAGTACTTC
>TRBD1|TRBV20-1|14|TRBJ1-5|NA
CSASRPGGNQPQHF
TGCAGTGCTAGTCGCCCAGGGGGAAATCAGCCCCAGCATTTT
>NA|TRBV11-2|16|TRBJ1-3|NA
CASSLGASSSGNTIYF
TGTGCCAGCAGCTTAGGAGCGAGTAGCTCTGGAAACACCATATATTTT
>TRBD2|TRBV6-5|16|TRBJ2-1|NA
CASSSPSSGGSNEQFF
TGTGCCAGCAGTTCCCCATCTAGCGGGGGTAGTAATGAGCAGTTCTTC
>NA|TRBV5-4|15|TRBJ1-2|NA
CASSSGLKSNYGYTF
TGTGCCAGCAGTTCAGGCTTAAAGTCTAACTATGGCTACACCTTC
>NA|TRBV5-6|13|TRBJ1-6|NA
CASSLQLNSPLHF
TGTGCCAGCAGCTTACAGTTAAATTCACCCCTCCACTTT
>TRBD1|TRBV7-3|12|TRBJ1-2|NA
CASSPLGQVHTF
TGTGCCAGCAGCCCCCTGGGACAGGTCCACACCTTC
>TRBD1|TRBV5-1|15|TRBJ1-2|NA
CASSPGQTTNYGYTF
TGCGCCAGCAGCCCGGGACAGACAACCAACTATGGCTACACCTTC
>TRBD2|TRBV7-9|16|TRBJ2-2|NA
CASRTPSGGTYGELFF
TGTGCCAGCAGAACCCCTAGCGGGGGGACGTACGGGGAGCTGTTTTTT
>TRBD1|TRBV6-6|13|TRBJ2-1|NA
CASSGQGTNEQFF
TGTGCCAGCAGCGGACAGGGGACGAATGAGCAGTTCTTC
>NA|TRBV9|14|TRBJ1-6|NA
CASSVAPENSPLHF
TGTGCCAGCAGCGTAGCCCCGGAGAATTCACCCCTCCACTTT
>TRBD1|TRBV24-1|15|TRBJ2-3|NA
CATSDLRTGTDAQYF
TGTGCCACCAGTGATTTAAGGACAGGGACAGATGCGCAGTATTTT
>TRBD1|TRBV23-1|17|TRBJ1-2|NA
CASSQRPGTAFNYGYTF
TGCGCCAGCAGTCAAAGGCCCGGGACAGCGTTTAACTATGGCTACACCTTC
>NA|TRBV30|13|TRBJ2-2|NA
CAWRTTGTGELFF
TGTGCCTGGAGAACTACAGGGACCGGGGAGCTGTTTTTT
>NA|TRBV7-9|14|TRBJ1-2|NA
CASSLNTANYGYTF
TGTGCCAGCAGCTTAAATACAGCTAACTATGGCTACACCTTC
>NA|TRBV10-3|15|TRBJ2-3|NA
CAISESRGAADTQYF
TGTGCCATCAGTGAGTCCAGGGGGGCGGCAGATACGCAGTATTTT
>TRBD1|TRBV7-2|13|TRBJ1-2|NA
CASSPDRGGGYTF
TGTGCCAGCAGTCCCGACAGGGGAGGTGGCTACACCTTC
>TRBD1|TRBV3-1/TRBV3-2|17|TRBJ1-1|once
CASSQGTGLGLNTEAFF
TGTGCCAGCAGCCAAGGGACAGGTCTCGGATTGAACACTGAAGCTTTCTTT
>TRBD2|TRBV2|17|TRBJ2-5|NA
CASRRASGGKDQETQYF
TGTGCCAGCAGGCGGGCTAGCGGGGGGAAAGACCAAGAGACCCAGTACTTC
>TRBD1|TRBV10-3|14|TRBJ1-2|NA
CAISTGTGHYGYTF
TGTGCCATCAGTACCGGGACAGGGCACTATGGCTACACCTTC
>TRBD1|TRBV7-2|14|TRBJ2-7|NA
CASSRRSGGIEQYF
TGTGCCAGCAGCCGCAGGTCAGGGGGTATAGAGCAGTACTTC
>NA|TRBV5-8|15|TRBJ1-1|NA
CASSFNPGKNTEAFF
TGTGCCAGCAGCTTCAACCCAGGGAAGAACACTGAAGCTTTCTTT
>NA|TRBV29-1|17|TRBJ1-3|NA
CSVVGLFTGYSGNTIYF
TGCAGCGTTGTAGGATTATTTACAGGGTATTCTGGAAACACCATATATTTT
>NA|TRBV7-7|17|TRBJ1-5|once
CASSSMWGEGSNQPQHF
TGTGCCAGCAGCTCTATGTGGGGGGAGGGGAGCAATCAGCCCCAGCATTTT
>TRBD1|TRBV6-5|13|TRBJ1-1|NA
CASSHGTVTEAFF
TGTGCCAGCAGTCATGGGACAGTCACTGAAGCTTTCTTT
>NA|TRBV7-9|15|TRBJ2-3|NA
CASSFSSGLTDTQYF
TGTGCCAGCAGCTTTTCCTCGGGTCTCACAGATACGCAGTATTTT
>NA|TRBV28|14|TRBJ2-7|NA
CASRSTGLGGEQYF
TGTGCCAGCAGGTCGACGGGTCTCGGGGGCGAGCAGTACTTC
>TRBD1|TRBV10-3|16|TRBJ2-7|few
CAISPISGTGRYEQYF
TGTGCCATCAGTCCTATCTCCGGGACAGGGCGGTACGAGCAGTACTTC
>TRBD1|TRBV7-3|14|TRBJ1-2|NA
CASSPGGAYYGYTF
TGTGCCAGCAGCCCAGGGGGCGCGTACTATGGCTACACCTTC
>NA|TRBV21-1|14|TRBJ1-3|NA
CASNALLSGNTIYF
TGTGCCAGTAATGCCTTACTCTCTGGAAACACCATATATTTT
>TRBD1|TRBV6-4|13|TRBJ1-2|NA
CASSDSAGGGYTF
TGTGCCAGCAGTGACTCGGCAGGGGGAGGCTACACCTTC